This T cell receptor beta chain was captured in a study of blood T cell repertoires in COVID-19. For the study at large: Donors in the United States, Italy and Spain gave samples during acute or convalescent COVID-19.

Recruits, aged about 18 to 95 years, lived in 20 to 30 US areas. In the authors' workflow: The assay estimated nucleated cells by amplifying reference gene primers. The method was immunoSEQ multiplex PCR; TCRdb's version includes in-frame clones alone and lacks a portion of them. V and J calls plus clone size are reproduced from that table; the DNA served to infer D and trimming. In the table there are around 250,000 clones, about 89% of which are singletons. Germline V lookup: CDR1 SGHRS, CDR2 YFSETQ. V gave up 4 bases and J gave up 8 bases, with 15 bases separating them. The CDR3 length is 13 residues.

The source material was PBMCs or T cells enriched from blood (not recorded which). The V and J genes are TRBV5-1 and TRBJ1-1; D might be TRBD1 (5 bases). This sequence was found in a woman aged 25 to 39 who had recovered from COVID-19. The CDR3 region is CASSGSGRSEAFF. CDR3 DNA: TGCGCCAGCAGCGGATCAGGGCGATCGGAAGCTTTCTTT.